A selection of T cell receptor beta chains follows, all from one sample in a study of Graves' ophthalmopathy and Graves' hyperthyroidism. Using its own MiXCR run on the multiplex PCR reads, TCRdb lists one record per CDR3 protein. The sample has 650,000 to 900,000 distinct CDR3 sequences, roughly 40% seen once; the top ten hold 40% to 45%. The sample comprised peripheral blood. The origin of the receptors is an adult man with Graves' ophthalmopathy. The CDR3 runs from the conserved cysteine through the conserved F or W. The order of the fields is clone size, D gene, J gene, V gene, CDR3 protein, CDR3 DNA. A D gene is named only where the DNA matches it firmly. The size entry is marked missing in some rows and otherwise reads once, few, many or a size class.

clone_size: -
d_call: -
j_call: TRBJ1-3
v_call: TRBV5-1
cdr3_aa: CASSLAGSSGNAIYF
cdr3_nt: TGCGCCAGCAGCTTGGCAGGATCCTCTGGAAACGCCATATATTTT

clone_size: -
d_call: TRBD1
j_call: TRBJ1-4
v_call: TRBV10-3
cdr3_aa: CAISEVTGRAKLFF
cdr3_nt: TGTGCCATCAGTGAGGTGACAGGGCGGGCAAAACTGTTTTTT

clone_size: -
d_call: TRBD1
j_call: TRBJ2-2
v_call: TRBV7-9
cdr3_aa: CASSLGTGTGTGELFF
cdr3_nt: TGTGCCAGCAGCTTGGGGACAGGGACGGGCACCGGGGAGCTGTTTTTT

clone_size: few
d_call: TRBD1
j_call: TRBJ1-4
v_call: TRBV4-3
cdr3_aa: CASSHPGQATNEKLFF
cdr3_nt: TGCGCCAGCAGCCATCCCGGACAGGCAACTAATGAAAAACTGTTTTTT

clone_size: -
d_call: TRBD1
j_call: TRBJ2-7
v_call: TRBV7-2
cdr3_aa: CASRGTGGLGQYF
cdr3_nt: TGTGCCAGCAGAGGGACAGGGGGGCTCGGGCAGTACTTC

clone_size: many
d_call: -
j_call: TRBJ1-5
v_call: TRBV19
cdr3_aa: CASSVYGGNQPQHF
cdr3_nt: TGTGCCAGTAGTGTCTACGGGGGAAATCAGCCCCAGCATTTT

clone_size: -
d_call: -
j_call: TRBJ2-6
v_call: TRBV7-8
cdr3_aa: CASSLASPVLTF
cdr3_nt: TGTGCCAGCAGCTTAGCTAGCCCCGTCCTGACTTTC

clone_size: many
d_call: TRBD1
j_call: TRBJ1-2
v_call: TRBV7-2
cdr3_aa: CASSSQGALSYGYTF
cdr3_nt: TGTGCCAGCAGCTCACAGGGGGCGCTTTCATATGGCTACACCTTC

clone_size: few
d_call: -
j_call: TRBJ2-6
v_call: TRBV7-9
cdr3_aa: CASSLPAGANVLTF
cdr3_nt: TGTGCCAGCAGCTTGCCCGCTGGGGCCAACGTCCTGACTTTC

clone_size: -
d_call: TRBD1
j_call: TRBJ1-1
v_call: TRBV5-1
cdr3_aa: CASSLDPDRGLGAFF
cdr3_nt: TGCGCCAGCAGCTTGGATCCGGACAGGGGGTTAGGAGCTTTCTTT

clone_size: -
d_call: TRBD1
j_call: TRBJ2-7
v_call: TRBV25-1
cdr3_aa: CASSEWSGTGNYEQYF
cdr3_nt: TGTGCCAGCAGTGAATGGAGCGGGACAGGGAACTACGAGCAGTACTTC